This TCR beta chain was captured by sequencing in a study of CD8+CD57+ T cells in acquired aplastic anemia. In the study overall: Each DNA sample taken from sorted CD4+ and CD8+ cells came to roughly 3.5 ug on average.

Trimming took off 0 bases at V and 6 bases at J, with 8 bases between the two ends. This CDR3 has 13 residues. The germline V gene encodes CDR1 LGHNA and CDR2 YNFKEQ. Profiles of TCR beta VDJ and CDR3 were generated from a genomic DNA template. TCRdb redid the calling of the reads with MiXCR, one entry per CDR3 protein. The sample consists of under 200,000 distinct CDR3 sequences, around 48% of them appearing once. An expansion of CD8+CD57+ cells by flow cytometry had been shown in patients chosen for sequencing. All participating patients were living with severe acquired aplastic anemia. Prior therapy had not been administered to any patient at the time of blood sampling. Study-level results: Patients and controls shared about 27 CD8+ CDR3 sequences.

Comments on this clonotype: As yet, its antigen is unknown.

The chain is built from TRBV4-2 and TRBJ1-1; no clear D. The specimen was sorted CD4+, CD8+, or CD8+CD57+ T cells (not recorded which) from PBMCs. This clonotype originated in a human donor with aplastic anemia. The CDR3 spells CASSQERNAEAFF. The CDR3 DNA sequence: TGTGCCAGCAGCCAAGAGAGAAACGCTGAAGCTTTCTTT.